This entry features one TCR beta chain sequence. Antigen unknown. CDR1 is SQVTM and CDR2 is ANQGSEA in the germline V gene. The CDR3 has 11 amino acids. V gave up 4 bases and J gave up 5 bases, with 8 bases separating them. This record comes from a study of tumor-infiltrating lymphocytes in localized non-small cell lung cancer. Overall study findings and caveats: IM1 and IM2 tumors showed no difference in T-cell fraction.

Measured with immunoSEQ multiplex PCR; TCRdb has only the in-frame clones, and not every one. The table shows about 6,700 clones, with around 78% occurring only once. The sequenced material came from uninvolved lung tissue not adjacent to the tumor. The sequence was obtained from a human donor with non-small cell lung cancer. The chain employs TRBV29-1 and TRBJ2-5, with D perhaps assigned TRBD1 or TRBD2 (5 bases each). CDR3 protein: CSVVWGETQYF. As DNA, the CDR3 is TGCAGCGTTGTTTGGGGGGAGACCCAGTACTTC.